The clone carrying this TCR beta chain was recorded a few times. The antigen remains undetermined. The sample originates from a study of T-cell reconstitution after alpha-beta-depleted transplantation in children. J was trimmed by 3 bases and V by 3 bases; bases with no gene match: 6. The germline CDR1 and CDR2 sequences are MNHEY and SMNVEV (reference sequence). The length of the CDR3 is 15 residues. As it was prepared, the TCRbeta library received unique molecular identifiers. MiXCR, applied by TCRdb to the PCR reads, yields one record per CDR3 protein. The sample includes around 800,000 distinct CDR3 sequences, under 20% of them seen just once. Findings and limits, study-wide: Certain patients had high TCRbeta diversity at day 60, and it came from recipient T cells and thymic progenitors that survived. T cells produced anew were the main source of T-cell counts and diversity one year after transplant. Several hundred expanded graft clones reportedly supplied alpha-beta T cells about two months after transplant.

The genes are TRBV27 and TRBJ2-3; 7 nucleotides line up with TRBD2. The source material was PBMCs, mostly from graft donor cells, sampled 360 days after TCRalphabeta/CD19-depleted stem cell transplant. This TCR derives from a male patient between 5 and 17 years old who had a stem cell transplant for acute lymphoblastic leukemia, so the T cells may come from the graft donor. The CDR3 spells CASSFSGFFTDTQYF. The CDR3 DNA reads as TGTGCCAGCAGTTTTAGCGGGTTCTTTACAGATACGCAGTATTTT.